This T cell receptor beta chain was documented in a study of T cell repertoires in cytomegalovirus infection. Whole-study findings and limits: The ex vivo response showed dominance by HLA-C-restricted CMV-specific TCR beta clonotypes.

The CDR3 totals 16 residues. Germline V lookup: CDR1 GTSNPN, CDR2 SVGIG (reference sequence). V gave up 5 bases and J gave up 10 bases, with 24 bases separating them. About this clonotype itself: Its matching antigen is unknown.

TCRdb re-called the reads with MiXCR, one entry per CDR3 protein. The sample shows 740,000 or so distinct CDR3 sequences, under 40% of them seen only once. Material for sequencing was PBMCs. This TCR was recovered from a human donor in good health (CMV status not recorded). Some clones in this sample may be carry-over from other donors' samples. The chain is built from TRBV30 and TRBJ1-6, with D possibly being TRBD1 (6 bases). This CDR3 reads CAWRMAGALVSSPLHF. CDR3 in DNA: TGTGCCTGGCGTATGGCAGGGGCCCTAGTAAGCTCACCCCTCCACTTT.